The 4 T cell receptor beta chains reported below all come from one sample, sequenced in a study of T cell clonotyping in hematopoietic cell transplantation. Assay used: immunoSEQ multiplex PCR; TCRdb lists only in-frame clones, some missing. Of 5,000 to 5,500 clones in the sample, more than 25% were seen once. The starting material was peripheral blood mononuclear cells, obtained 180 days after allogeneic stem cell transplant. The source is a male patient aged 40-50 years who had an allogeneic stem cell transplant from an unrelated donor, so the T cells may come from the graft donor. Some clones in this sample may be carry-over from other donors' samples.

The V gene is TRBV4-1, the J gene TRBJ1-2, with 10 bases that match TRBD1. V was clipped by 0 bases and J by 7 bases; unmatched bases: 5. The V gene's germline CDR1 is MGHRA and CDR2 YSYEKL. The CDR3 is made up of 15 amino acids. For the CDR3, the DNA is TGCGCCAGCAGCCAAGAAGCGACAGGGGGCTCTGGCTACACCTTC. Residues: CASSQEATGGSGYTF.

The table lists this clone with a few counts. CDR3 nucleotide sequence: TGTGCCAGCAGTTTAAGACCGGGCGGCTATGGCTACACCTTC. It encodes CASSLRPGGYGYTF. This chain uses TRBV27 with TRBJ1-2; D is unresolved. Trimming removed 2 bases from V and 4 bases from J, with 11 bases in between. The CDR3 sequence is 14 residues long. Germline assignment: CDR1 MNHEY and CDR2 SMNVEV (reference sequence).

A single count supports this clone. The V call is TRBV25-1, the J call TRBJ2-5, with D tentatively TRBD1 (5 bases). The germline gives CDR1 MGHDK, CDR2 SYGVNS. The CDR3 covers 17 residues. V lost 1 base, J lost 3 bases, and 18 bases lay in between. DNA of the CDR3: TGTGCCAGCAGTGAATCTTTCCAAAGGGGTACCGAAGAGACCCAGTACTTC. It translates to CASSESFQRGTEETQYF. The full variable domain, rest sourced from reference TRBV25-1 and TRBJ2-5, is EADIYQTPRYLVIGTGKKITLECSQTMGHDKMYWYQQDPGMELHLIHYSYGVNSTEKGDLSSESTVSRIRTEHFPLTLESARPSHTSQYLCASSESFQRGTEETQYFGPGTRLLVL.

By share, this clone ranks as medium-sized. The chain is built from TRBV28 and TRBJ1-2, with TRBD1 as a possible D gene (5 bases). The germline V gene encodes CDR1 MDHEN and CDR2 SYDVKM. The CDR3 covers 13 residues. V lost 2 bases and J 8 bases, leaving 12 bases between the germline ends. This CDR3 reads CASSLVQAGGYTF. CDR3 in DNA: TGTGCCAGCAGTTTAGTCCAGGCAGGGGGCTACACCTTC.